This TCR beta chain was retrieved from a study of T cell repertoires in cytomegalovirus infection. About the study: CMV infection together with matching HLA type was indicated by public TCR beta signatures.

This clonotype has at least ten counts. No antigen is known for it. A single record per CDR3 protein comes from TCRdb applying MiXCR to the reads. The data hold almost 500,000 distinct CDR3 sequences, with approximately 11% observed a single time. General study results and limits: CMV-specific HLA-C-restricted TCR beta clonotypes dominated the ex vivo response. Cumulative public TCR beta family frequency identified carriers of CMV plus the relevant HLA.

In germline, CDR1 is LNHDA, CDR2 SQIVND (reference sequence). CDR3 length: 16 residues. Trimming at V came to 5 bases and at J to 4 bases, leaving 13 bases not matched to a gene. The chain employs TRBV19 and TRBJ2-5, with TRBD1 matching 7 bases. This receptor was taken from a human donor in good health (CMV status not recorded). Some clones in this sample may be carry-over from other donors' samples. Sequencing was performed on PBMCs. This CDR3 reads CASSQMPGSGGETQYF. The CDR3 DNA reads TGTGCCAGTAGTCAAATGCCGGGATCAGGGGGAGAGACCCAGTACTTC.